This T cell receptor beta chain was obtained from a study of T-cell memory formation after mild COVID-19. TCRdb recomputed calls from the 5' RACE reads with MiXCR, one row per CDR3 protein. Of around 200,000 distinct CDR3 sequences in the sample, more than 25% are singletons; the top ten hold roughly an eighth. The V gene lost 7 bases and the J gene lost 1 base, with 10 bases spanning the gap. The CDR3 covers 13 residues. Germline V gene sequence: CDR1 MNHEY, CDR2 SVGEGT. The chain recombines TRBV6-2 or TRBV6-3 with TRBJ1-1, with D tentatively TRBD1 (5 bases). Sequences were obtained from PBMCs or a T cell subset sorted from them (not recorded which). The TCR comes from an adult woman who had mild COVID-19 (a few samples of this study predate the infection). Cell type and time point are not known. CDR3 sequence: CASTNGGNTEAFF. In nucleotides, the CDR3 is TGTGCCAGCACCAACGGGGGGAACACTGAAGCTTTCTTT.